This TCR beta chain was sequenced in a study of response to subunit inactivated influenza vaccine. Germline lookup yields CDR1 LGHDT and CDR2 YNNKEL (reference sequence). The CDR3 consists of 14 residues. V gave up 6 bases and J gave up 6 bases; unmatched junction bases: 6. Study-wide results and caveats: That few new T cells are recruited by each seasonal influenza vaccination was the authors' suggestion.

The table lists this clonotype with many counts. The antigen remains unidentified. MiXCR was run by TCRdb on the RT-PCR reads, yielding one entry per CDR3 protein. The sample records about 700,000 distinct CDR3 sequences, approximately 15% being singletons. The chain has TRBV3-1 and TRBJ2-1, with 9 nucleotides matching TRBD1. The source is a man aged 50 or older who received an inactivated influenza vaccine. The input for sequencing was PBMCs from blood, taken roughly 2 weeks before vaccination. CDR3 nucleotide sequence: TGTGCCAGCAGTCGAAAGACAGGGGGCAATGAGCAGTTCTTC. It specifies CASSRKTGGNEQFF.